This T cell receptor (beta chain) was sequenced during a study of T cells after posttransplantation cyclophosphamide. Some clones are missing from TCRdb's copy, which holds only in-frame ones; the method was immunoSEQ multiplex PCR. The data hold tens of thousands of clones, with approximately 73% observed a single time. In the case of this clone: Its antigen is currently unknown.

Germline CDR1 reads LNHDA; CDR2 reads SQIVND (reference sequence). CDR3 length equals 13 residues. The J segment lost 13 bases and the V segment lost 6 bases, leaving 6 bases of the junction unmatched. Findings and caveats of the study: Donor-recipient repertoire similarity was low at 1-2 months, rising over year one.

Material: memory CD4+ T cells sorted from PBMCs. V is TRBV19 and J is TRBJ2-1; 13 bases line up with TRBD2. This receptor was identified in a woman in her sixties or seventies in good health, CMV-negative, and a related stem cell transplant donor. The CDR3 DNA is TGTGCCAGTAGCGGGACTAGCGGGGCCACCCAGTTCTTC. This gives the protein CASSGTSGATQFF.